The clone carrying this T cell receptor beta chain appeared many times. The entry originates in a study of CD8 T cells in ankylosing spondylitis. Using its own MiXCR run on the 5' RACE reads, TCRdb lists one record per CDR3 protein. The sample yields around 150,000 distinct CDR3 sequences, about 7.3% seen once. CDR1 and CDR2 from the germline V gene are DFQATT and SNEGSKA (reference sequence). The CDR3 loop spans 15 amino acids. Unmatched junction bases numbered 8, after V lost 6 bases and J lost 0 bases. J is TRBJ2-4 and V is TRBV20-1; the match to TRBD1 covers 7 bases. The sequencing sample was made of blood, either unsorted or a sorted T cell fraction (not recorded which). The TCR sequence derives from a female donor with ankylosing spondylitis or in good health (not recorded which). CDR3 amino acids: CSAPTGKLAKNIQYF. The CDR3 coding sequence is TGCAGTGCACCGACAGGGAAGTTAGCCAAAAACATTCAGTACTTC.